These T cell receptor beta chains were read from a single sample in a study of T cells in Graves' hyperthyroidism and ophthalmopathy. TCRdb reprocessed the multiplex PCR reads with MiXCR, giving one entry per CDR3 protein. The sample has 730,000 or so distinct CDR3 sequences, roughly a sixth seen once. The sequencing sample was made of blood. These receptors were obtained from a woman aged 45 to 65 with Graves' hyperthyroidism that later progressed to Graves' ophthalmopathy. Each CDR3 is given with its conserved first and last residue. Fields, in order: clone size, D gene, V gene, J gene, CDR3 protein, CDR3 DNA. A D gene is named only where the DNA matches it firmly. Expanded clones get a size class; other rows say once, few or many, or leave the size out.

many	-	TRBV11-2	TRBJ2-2	CASSSLDGQTTGELFF	TGTGCCAGCAGCTCTCTGGATGGGCAGACCACCGGGGAGCTGTTTTTT
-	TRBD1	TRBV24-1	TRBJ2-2	CATSDTTGGANTGELFF	TGTGCCACCAGTGATACCACAGGGGGCGCGAACACCGGGGAGCTGTTTTTT
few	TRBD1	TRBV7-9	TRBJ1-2	CASSLESGTGDGYTF	TGTGCCAGCAGCTTAGAATCCGGGACAGGGGATGGCTACACCTTC
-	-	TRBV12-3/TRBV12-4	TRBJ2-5	CASSGARFEETQYF	TGTGCCAGCAGTGGGGCTCGGTTCGAAGAGACCCAGTACTTC
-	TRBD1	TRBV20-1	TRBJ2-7	CSGATGGYEQYF	TGCAGTGGGGCGACAGGGGGATACGAGCAGTACTTC
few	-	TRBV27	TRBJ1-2	CASSPREMGGYTF	TGTGCCAGCAGCCCCCGGGAAATGGGGGGCTACACCTTC
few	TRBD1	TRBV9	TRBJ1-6	CASSVGGRGTGTPGGPLHF	TGTGCCAGCAGCGTAGGGGGCCGGGGGACAGGTACCCCCGGGGGACCCCTCCACTTT
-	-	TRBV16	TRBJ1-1	CASSQPDRNTEAFF	TGTGCCAGCAGCCAACCCGACAGGAACACTGAAGCTTTCTTT
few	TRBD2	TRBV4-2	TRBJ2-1	CASSQDGGAGGQVNEQFF	TGTGCCAGCAGCCAAGATGGGGGCGCGGGGGGTCAAGTTAATGAGCAGTTCTTC
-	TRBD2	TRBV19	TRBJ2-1	CASSTLAGAGSNNEQFF	TGTGCCAGTAGTACCCTAGCGGGGGCCGGGTCCAACAATGAGCAGTTCTTC
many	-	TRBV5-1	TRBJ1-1	CASSLDQGDTEAFF	TGCGCCAGCAGCTTGGATCAGGGAGACACTGAAGCTTTCTTT
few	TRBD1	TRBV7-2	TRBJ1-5	CASSPGPPDREGQPQHF	TGTGCCAGCAGCCCTGGTCCACCGGACAGGGAGGGTCAGCCCCAGCATTTT
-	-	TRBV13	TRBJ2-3	CASSSDTGSTDTQYF	TGTGCCAGCAGCTCCGACACAGGCAGCACAGATACGCAGTATTTT
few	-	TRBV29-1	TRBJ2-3	CSVGSWRGGTDTQYF	TGCAGCGTGGGCTCGTGGCGGGGAGGCACAGATACGCAGTATTTT
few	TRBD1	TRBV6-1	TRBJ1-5	CASRQGTGDNQPQHF	TGTGCCAGCAGACAAGGGACAGGGGACAATCAGCCCCAGCATTTT
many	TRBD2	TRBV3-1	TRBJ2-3	CASSQALAGRDTQYF	TGTGCCAGCAGCCAAGCACTAGCGGGGAGAGATACGCAGTATTTT
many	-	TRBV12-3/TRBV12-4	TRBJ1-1	CASSNRRNTEAFF	TGTGCCAGCAGTAACAGGAGGAACACTGAAGCTTTCTTT
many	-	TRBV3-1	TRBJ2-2	CASSNGWTGELFF	TGTGCCAGCAGCAATGGGTGGACCGGGGAGCTGTTTTTT
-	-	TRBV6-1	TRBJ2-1	CASRDPSNGGEQFF	TGTGCCAGCAGAGACCCATCGAACGGGGGTGAGCAGTTCTTC
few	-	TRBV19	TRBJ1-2	CASNRRNYGYTF	TGTGCCTCAAACCGAAGGAACTATGGCTACACCTTC
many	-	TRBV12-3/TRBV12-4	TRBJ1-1	CASSLGETEAFF	TGTGCCAGCAGTTTGGGAGAAACTGAAGCTTTCTTT
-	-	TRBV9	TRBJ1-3	CASSYGPSGNTIYF	TGTGCCAGCAGCTACGGACCTTCCGGAAACACCATATATTTT
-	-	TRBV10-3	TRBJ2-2	CAISDSGTPNTGELFF	TGTGCCATCAGTGATTCAGGGACACCGAACACCGGGGAGCTGTTTTTT
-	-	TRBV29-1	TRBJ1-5	CSIPRDTYQPQHF	TGCAGCATACCCCGGGACACCTATCAGCCCCAGCATTTT
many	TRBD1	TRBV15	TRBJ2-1	CATSRAGTGGLGEQFF	TGTGCCACCAGCAGAGCGGGGACAGGGGGCTTGGGTGAGCAGTTCTTC
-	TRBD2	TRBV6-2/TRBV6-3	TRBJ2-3	CASSSLLSGGAPDTQYF	TGTGCCAGCAGTTCCCTCCTTAGCGGGGGGGCCCCAGATACGCAGTATTTT
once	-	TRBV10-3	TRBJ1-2	CAISESSPGVNGYTF	TGTGCCATCAGTGAGTCAAGCCCAGGGGTAAATGGCTACACCTTC
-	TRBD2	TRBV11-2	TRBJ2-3	CASRGGGGDPDTQYF	TGTGCCAGCAGGGGGGGGGGGGGAGACCCAGATACGCAGTATTTT
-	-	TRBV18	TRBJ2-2	CASSPSTTGAGELFF	TGTGCCAGCTCACCATCAACCACGGGGGCCGGGGAGCTGTTTTTT
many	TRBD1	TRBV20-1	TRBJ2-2	CSARTGTGFTGELFF	TGCAGTGCCAGAACCGGGACAGGTTTCACCGGGGAGCTGTTTTTT
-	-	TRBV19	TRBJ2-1	CASSIQGVGEQFF	TGTGCCAGTAGTATACAAGGCGTGGGTGAGCAGTTCTTC
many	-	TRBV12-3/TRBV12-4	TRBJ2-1	CASSPGHYNEQFF	TGTGCCAGCAGTCCCGGGCACTACAATGAGCAGTTCTTC
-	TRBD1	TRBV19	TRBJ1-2	CASSSQTGWFGYTF	TGTGCCAGTAGTTCACAGACAGGGTGGTTTGGCTACACCTTC
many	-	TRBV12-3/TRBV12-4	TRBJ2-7	CASSLSVWLYEQYF	TGTGCCAGCAGTTTATCGGTGTGGCTATACGAGCAGTACTTC
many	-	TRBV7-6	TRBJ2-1	CASSFLGGSSYNEQFF	TGTGCCAGCAGCTTTTTAGGGGGGAGCTCCTACAATGAGCAGTTCTTC
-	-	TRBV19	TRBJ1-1	CASVAFGAATTEAFF	TGTGCCAGCGTAGCGTTTGGAGCAGCGACCACTGAAGCTTTCTTT
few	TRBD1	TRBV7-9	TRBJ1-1	CASSYQGQGRTEAFF	TGTGCCAGCAGCTACCAGGGACAGGGACGGACTGAAGCTTTCTTT
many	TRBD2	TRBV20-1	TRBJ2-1	CSARPLTSGESYNEQFF	TGCAGTGCTAGACCACTGACTAGCGGGGAGTCCTACAATGAGCAGTTCTTC
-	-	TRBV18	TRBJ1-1	CASSTTDFGAMGTEAFF	TGTGCCAGCTCAACTACAGATTTCGGAGCTATGGGCACTGAAGCTTTCTTT
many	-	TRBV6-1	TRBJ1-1	CASSGRDRRNTEAFF	TGTGCCAGCAGTGGGAGAGACAGGCGGAACACTGAAGCTTTCTTT
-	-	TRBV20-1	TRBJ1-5	CSAAGRGYSNQPQHF	TGCAGTGCGGCAGGGCGGGGTTATAGCAATCAGCCCCAGCATTTT
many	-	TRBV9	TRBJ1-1	CASSVRQSNTEAFF	TGTGCCAGCAGCGTGAGACAATCGAACACTGAAGCTTTCTTT
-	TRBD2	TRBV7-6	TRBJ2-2	CASSEETSGGPKTGELFF	TGTGCCAGCAGCGAAGAGACTAGCGGGGGCCCTAAAACCGGGGAGCTGTTTTTT
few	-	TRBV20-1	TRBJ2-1	CSVLRDNEQFF	TGCAGTGTACTCAGGGACAATGAGCAGTTCTTC
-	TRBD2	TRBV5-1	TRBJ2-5	CASSSFPSGGASEETQYF	TGCGCCAGCAGCTCTTTTCCTAGCGGGGGGGCTTCGGAGGAGACCCAGTACTTC
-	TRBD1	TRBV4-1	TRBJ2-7	CASSQDSARDREYEQYF	TGCGCCAGCAGCCAGGACTCCGCTCGGGACAGAGAGTACGAGCAGTACTTC
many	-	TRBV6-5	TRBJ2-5	CASSYSPGQETQYF	TGTGCCAGCAGTTACTCGCCAGGGCAAGAGACCCAGTACTTC
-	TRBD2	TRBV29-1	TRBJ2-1	CSVRDWEGTNEQFF	TGCAGCGTCCGGGACTGGGAGGGGACCAATGAGCAGTTCTTC
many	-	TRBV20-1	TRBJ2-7	CSAGRGGRQNEQYF	TGCAGTGCGGGCCGTGGGGGCCGGCAGAACGAGCAGTACTTC
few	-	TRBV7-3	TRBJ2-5	CASSRAGDPEEETQYF	TGTGCCAGCAGCCGGGCCGGGGATCCGGAGGAAGAGACCCAGTACTTC
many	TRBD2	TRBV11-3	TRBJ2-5	CASSPGATSGEQETQYF	TGTGCCAGCAGCCCCGGGGCGACTAGCGGGGAACAAGAGACCCAGTACTTC
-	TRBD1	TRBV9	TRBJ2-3	CASSARDRGPTDTQYF	TGTGCCAGCAGCGCGCGGGACAGGGGGCCTACAGATACGCAGTATTTT
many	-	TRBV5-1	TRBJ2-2	CASSLELVSTGELFF	TGCGCCAGCAGCTTGGAACTAGTGAGCACCGGGGAGCTGTTTTTT
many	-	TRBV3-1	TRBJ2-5	CASSHLTGYQETQYF	TGTGCCAGCAGCCACCTGACTGGGTACCAAGAGACCCAGTACTTC
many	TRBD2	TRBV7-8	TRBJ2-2	CASSPRGDTGELFF	TGTGCCAGCAGCCCCCGGGGGGACACCGGGGAGCTGTTTTTT
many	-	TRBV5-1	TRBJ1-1	CASSLSRNTEAFF	TGCGCCAGCAGCTTGTCACGGAACACTGAAGCTTTCTTT
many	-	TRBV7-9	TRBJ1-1	CASSPSLPGYTEAFF	TGTGCCAGCAGCCCGAGTCTTCCAGGGTACACTGAAGCTTTCTTT
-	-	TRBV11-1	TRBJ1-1	CASSLKRGTEVFF	TGTGCCAGCAGCTTAAAGCGCGGCACTGAAGTTTTCTTT
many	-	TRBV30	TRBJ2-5	CAWSVGLAGETQYF	TGTGCCTGGAGTGTAGGTCTAGCCGGAGAGACCCAGTACTTC
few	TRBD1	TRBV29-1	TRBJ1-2	CSAEDRVYGYTF	TGCAGCGCCGAGGACAGGGTCTATGGCTACACCTTC